This T cell receptor beta chain emerged from a study of shared clonotypes between healthy human individuals. Sequenced by immunoSEQ multiplex PCR; TCRdb stores in-frame clones only, minus some. The table records millions of clones, just over 90% of them present only once. The V end lost 0 bases, the J end lost 15 bases, and 12 bases lay between the germline ends. CDR1 and CDR2 (germline): ENHRY, SYGVKD. The CDR3 is 12 residues long. This receptor was taken from a young man in good health. The J gene is TRBJ2-4, the V gene TRBV10-3; D is perhaps TRBD2 (6 bases). Sequenced input: naive CD4+ T cells sorted from blood. Subset of the sample: CD45RA+ positively selected. The CDR3 nucleotides are TGTGCCATCAGTGAGTCGAACGGGAGAAGGTACTTC. Its translation is CAISESNGRRYF.